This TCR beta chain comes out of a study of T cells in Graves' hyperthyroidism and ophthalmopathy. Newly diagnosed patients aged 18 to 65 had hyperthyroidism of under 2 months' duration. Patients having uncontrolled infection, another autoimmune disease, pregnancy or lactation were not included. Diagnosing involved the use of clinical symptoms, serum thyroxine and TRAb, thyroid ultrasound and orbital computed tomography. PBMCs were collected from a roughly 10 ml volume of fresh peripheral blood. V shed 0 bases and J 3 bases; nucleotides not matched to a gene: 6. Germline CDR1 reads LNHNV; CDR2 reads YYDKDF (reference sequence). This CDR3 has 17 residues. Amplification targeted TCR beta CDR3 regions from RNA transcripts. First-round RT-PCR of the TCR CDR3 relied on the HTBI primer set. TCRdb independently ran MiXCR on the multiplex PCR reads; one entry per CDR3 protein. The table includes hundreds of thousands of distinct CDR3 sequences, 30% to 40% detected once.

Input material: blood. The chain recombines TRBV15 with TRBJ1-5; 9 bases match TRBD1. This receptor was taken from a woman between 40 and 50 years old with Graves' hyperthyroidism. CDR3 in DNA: TGTGCCACCAGCAGAGATGGGGGACAGGGTACCAATCAGCCCCAGCATTTT. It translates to CATSRDGGQGTNQPQHF.